Presented here are 14 T cell receptor beta chains from one specimen sequenced in a study of beta chain features in type 1 diabetes. These receptors lack a known antigen. What was sequenced were expressed TCRB transcripts, since all of the isolated RNA had been reverse transcribed. Clones were sequenced by immunoSEQ multiplex PCR, and TCRdb holds only the in-frame ones, with some missing. The sample gives a few hundred thousand clones, approximately 15% of which show up once; approximately 0.018% is in the top ten. Study-level points and caveats: TCRB CDR3s from Type 1 diabetes patients were moderately but significantly shorter in all four CD4+ subsets.

The sequencing sample was made of naive CD4+ T cells from blood. The source of these receptors is a man aged 30 to 45 with type 1 diabetes.

This clone turned up a few times. The chain recombines TRBV6-5 with TRBJ2-5, with TRBD1 identical over 8 bases. In germline, CDR1 is MNHEY, CDR2 SVGAGI. The CDR3 spans 13 residues. V shed 9 bases, J shed 5 bases, and the junction held 8 bases outside the gene matches. CDR3 residues: CASWTGSLETQYF. Written as DNA, the CDR3 is TGTGCCAGTTGGACAGGGTCCTTGGAGACCCAGTACTTC.

The J gene is TRBJ1-1, the V gene TRBV27; D unclear. Germline V gene sequence: CDR1 MNHEY, CDR2 SMNVEV (reference sequence). There are 12 residues in the CDR3. Trimming pared 4 bases from V and 7 bases from J, leaving 10 bases between. Here the CDR3 DNA reads TGTGCCAGCAGTTCTCAAGCGGGTGAAGCTTTCTTT. Encoded protein: CASSSQAGEAFF.

This clone was counted a few times. This sequence joins TRBV30 and TRBJ1-2; 9 bases fit TRBD1. The ends lost 1 base at V and 10 bases at J; junction bases unmatched: 7. Germline-derived CDR1 and CDR2 are GTSNPN and SVGIG (reference sequence). This CDR3 comprises 13 residues. The chain's CDR3 is CAWSALQGAVYTF. The CDR3 DNA sequence: TGTGCCTGGAGTGCTCTACAGGGGGCGGTCTACACCTTC.

V and J are TRBV30 and TRBJ2-3, with a tentative D call TRBD2 (5 bases). Germline CDR1 reads GTSNPN; CDR2 reads SVGIG (reference sequence). The CDR3 has 14 residues. Trimming pared 0 bases from V and 5 bases from J, leaving 12 bases between. CDR3 nucleotides: TGTGCCTGGAGTGTCGGTGGGAGCGGAGATACGCAGTATTTT. It yields the protein CAWSVGGSGDTQYF.

This clone was seen a handful of times. The V and J genes are TRBV7-2 and TRBJ2-1; possible D gene TRBD2, 5 bases. The CDR3 is made up of 15 amino acids. The germline V gene has CDR1 SGHTA and CDR2 FQGNSA. V lost 1 base, J lost 1 base, and 8 bases lay in between. The CDR3 DNA reads as TGTGCCAGCAGCTTAGAGGACTCTTCCTACAATGAGCAGTTCTTC. Translating gives CASSLEDSSYNEQFF.

The rearrangement links TRBV5-1 to TRBJ2-3, with D tentatively TRBD2 (5 bases). Trimming took 0 bases from V and 2 from J, leaving 10 bases between them. Germline CDR1 reads SGHRS; CDR2 reads YFSETQ. This CDR3 comprises 15 residues. The DNA for the CDR3 is TGCGCCAGCAGCTTGGAACCGGGAAACACAGATACGCAGTATTTT. It is translated as CASSLEPGNTDTQYF.

The rearrangement uses TRBV5-1 and TRBJ1-1, with 9 bases that match TRBD1. The CDR3 is 15 residues long. J was trimmed by 1 base and V by 2 bases; bases with no gene match: 3. The germline gives CDR1 SGHRS, CDR2 YFSETQ. CDR3 in amino acids: CASSLTGGANTEAFF. DNA for the CDR3: TGCGCCAGCAGCTTAACAGGGGGCGCGAACACTGAAGCTTTCTTT.

J is TRBJ2-1 and V is TRBV5-1; 13 bases are shared with TRBD2. Germline CDR1 is SGHRS and CDR2 is YFSETQ. The CDR3 totals 15 residues. The V gene end was trimmed by 0 bases and the J gene end by 9 bases; junction bases not matched to a gene: 3. The DNA of the CDR3 is TGCGCCAGCAGCTTGGAAACTAGCGGGAGGGGTGAGCAGTTCTTC. Protein sequence: CASSLETSGRGEQFF. Looking up the rest from reference TRBV5-1 and TRBJ2-1 gives the full variable domain: KAGVTQTPRYLIKTRGQQVTLSCSPISGHRSVSWYQQTPGQGLQFLFEYFSETQRNKGNFPGRFSGRQFSNSRSEMNVSTLELGDSALYLCASSLETSGRGEQFFGPGTRLTVL.

This chain uses TRBV6-5 with TRBJ1-1; no firm D call. Germline-derived CDR1 and CDR2 are MNHEY and SVGAGI. CDR3 size: 16 residues. With 4 bases removed from V and 6 bases from J, the gap between germline ends came to 21 bases. In DNA, the CDR3 is TGTGCCAGCAGTTCCACTCCGGACTTCAGTCTGCCTGAAGCTTTCTTT. It is translated as CASSSTPDFSLPEAFF.

This clone occurred a few times. The gene calls are TRBV18 and TRBJ2-1, with 8 bases identical to TRBD2. The V gene end was trimmed by 3 bases and the J gene end by 8 bases; junction bases not matched to a gene: 9. The CDR3 totals 15 residues. CDR1 KGHSH and CDR2 LQKENI come from the germline V gene. Here the CDR3 reads CASSPGIAGIDEQFF. The DNA for the CDR3 is TGTGCCAGCTCACCGGGGATAGCGGGGATCGATGAGCAGTTCTTC. Combining the CDR3 with reference TRBV18 and TRBJ2-1 gives the whole variable domain NAGVMQNPRHLVRRRGQEARLRCSPMKGHSHVYWYRQLPEEGLKFMVYLQKENIIDESGMPKERFSAEFPKEGPSILRIQQVVRGDSAAYFCASSPGIAGIDEQFFGPGTRLTVL.

This clone was counted only a few times. V gene TRBV10-2 combines with J gene TRBJ2-3; TRBD2 matches at 7 bases. From germline, CDR1 is WSHSY and CDR2 SAAADI. After removal of 7 bases from V and 7 bases from J, the junction contained 17 bases not matched to a gene. The CDR3 spans 16 residues. The CDR3 is CASISGAAGESYTQYF. CDR3 nucleotide sequence: TGCGCCAGCATCTCCGGGGCGGCGGGAGAGTCCTATACGCAGTATTTT.

The gene calls are TRBV27 and TRBJ1-6, with D hard to call. The CDR3 has 13 amino acids. Germline CDR1 reads MNHEY; CDR2 reads SMNVEV (reference sequence). The CDR3 nucleotides read TGTGGAGTGGGGAGGTCCTATAATTCACCCCTCCACTTT. This sequence encodes CGVGRSYNSPLHF.

This clone was detected a few times. This rearrangement joins TRBV11-3 to TRBJ2-5; D gene ambiguous. The CDR3 runs to 13 residues. The ends were cut back, 1 base at V and 3 bases at J, with 6 bases in the middle. From germline, CDR1 is SGHNT and CDR2 YENEEA. The CDR3 spells CASSLGPEETQYF. The CDR3 DNA is TGTGCCAGCAGCTTAGGGCCAGAAGAGACCCAGTACTTC.

The chain uses TRBV6-6 and TRBJ1-5; the D gene is possibly TRBD1 (5 bases). The CDR3 runs 13 residues. Germline V gene lookup returns CDR1 MNHNY and CDR2 SVGAGI (reference sequence). V lost 6 bases to trimming and J lost 4 bases, with 10 bases between them. Here the CDR3 DNA reads TGTGCCAGCAGCCAGGGCCCAAATCAGCCCCAGCATTTT. This encodes CASSQGPNQPQHF.